Below, one T cell receptor beta chain is given with its context. Its matching antigen is unknown. This sample is drawn from a study of Ad26.COV2.S vaccination and SARS-CoV-2 variants. Study conclusions and caveats: Similar non-spike TCR breadth was seen in vaccine and placebo recipients.

Profiled with immunoSEQ multiplex PCR; TCRdb holds only in-frame clones, not every one. Here the sample spans about 350,000 clones, roughly 84% being singletons. Germline CDR1 SEHNR, CDR2 FQNEAQ (reference sequence). The CDR3 covers 12 residues. V shed 5 bases and J shed 5 bases, with 9 bases lying between them. Treatment here: over 15 received Ad26.COV2.S at low or high dose, single or two shots; about 5 received placebo; per-sample allocation not given. Collection of samples fell on day 63 after the first vaccine or placebo injection. The receptor's source is a person aged 18 to 65 who received the Ad26.COV2.S COVID-19 vaccine or a placebo. V gene TRBV7-9 combines with J gene TRBJ2-5; no firm D call. Sequenced here: peripheral blood, sampled in a trial of Ad26.COV2.S vaccine versus placebo. CDR3 sequence: CASSHNIETQYF. CDR3 DNA: TGTGCCAGCAGCCATAACATTGAGACCCAGTACTTC.